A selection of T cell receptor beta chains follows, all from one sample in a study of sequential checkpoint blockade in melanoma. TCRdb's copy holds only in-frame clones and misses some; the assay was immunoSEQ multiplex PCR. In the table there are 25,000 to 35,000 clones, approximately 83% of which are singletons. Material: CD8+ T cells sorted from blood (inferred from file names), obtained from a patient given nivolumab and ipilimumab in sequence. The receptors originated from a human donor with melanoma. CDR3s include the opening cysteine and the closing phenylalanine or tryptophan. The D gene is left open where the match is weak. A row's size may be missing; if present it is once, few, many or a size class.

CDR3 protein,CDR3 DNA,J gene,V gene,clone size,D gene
CASSLRASGGLHEQFF,TGTGCCAGCAGTTTAAGGGCTAGCGGGGGGCTCCATGAGCAGTTCTTC,TRBJ2-1,TRBV27,.,TRBD2
CATGGDSYEQYF,TGTGCCACAGGCGGGGACTCCTACGAGCAGTACTTC,TRBJ2-7,TRBV10-3,.,.
CASSFTGHRGDTQYF,TGTGCCAGCAGTTTTACGGGACACCGCGGAGATACGCAGTATTTT,TRBJ2-3,TRBV27,.,.
CASSPGLAEDEQFF,TGTGCCAGCAGCCCCGGACTAGCGGAGGATGAGCAGTTCTTC,TRBJ2-1,TRBV5-6,once,TRBD2
CAWSDRIEAFF,TGTGCCTGGAGTGACAGGATTGAAGCTTTCTTT,TRBJ1-1,TRBV30,.,.
CASSLTATGYYSPLHF,TGTGCCAGCAGCTTAACCGCGACAGGGTACTATTCACCCCTCCACTTT,TRBJ1-6,TRBV7-2,once,TRBD1
CASGGDLNTEAFF,TGTGCCAGCGGAGGGGACCTGAACACTGAAGCTTTCTTT,TRBJ1-1,TRBV7-9,once,.
CASSFSGGVLGYEQYF,TGTGCCAGCAGCTTCTCAGGAGGGGTCCTTGGGTACGAGCAGTACTTC,TRBJ2-7,TRBV7-2,.,.
CAWRGQGELFF,TGTGCCTGGAGGGGGCAAGGGGAGCTGTTTTTT,TRBJ2-2,TRBV30,once,.
CASSPDRVKAKNIQYF,TGTGCCAGCTCACCCGACAGGGTTAAAGCCAAAAACATTCAGTACTTC,TRBJ2-4,TRBV18,.,TRBD1
CASSFGQGEYEQYF,TGTGCCAGCAGTTTCGGACAGGGGGAGTACGAGCAGTACTTC,TRBJ2-7,TRBV6-9,few,TRBD1
CAIGEGTSGNTIYF,TGTGCCATCGGGGAGGGTACATCTGGAAACACCATATATTTT,TRBJ1-3,TRBV27,.,.
CASGIPGQGAYEQYF,TGCGCCAGCGGAATCCCGGGACAGGGGGCCTACGAGCAGTACTTC,TRBJ2-7,TRBV4-1,.,TRBD1
CAWRLAGESDEQFF,TGTGCCTGGAGACTAGCGGGAGAGTCGGATGAGCAGTTCTTC,TRBJ2-1,TRBV30,few,TRBD2
CASSGQSLSYEQYF,TGTGCCAGCAGTGGACAGTCCCTCTCCTACGAGCAGTACTTC,TRBJ2-7,TRBV6-6,.,.
CASSSPGAGNEQFF,TGTGCCAGCAGTTCCCCAGGTGCGGGTAATGAGCAGTTCTTC,TRBJ2-1,TRBV27,once,.
CASSVEASGSYEQYF,TGTGCCAGCAGCGTAGAAGCTAGCGGGAGTTACGAGCAGTACTTC,TRBJ2-7,TRBV9,.,TRBD2
CASSVVTTSTDTQYF,TGTGCCAGCAGCGTAGTGACTACTAGCACAGATACGCAGTATTTT,TRBJ2-3,TRBV9,.,.
CASSKDSNSGNTIYF,TGTGCCAGCAGTAAAGACAGTAACTCTGGAAACACCATATATTTT,TRBJ1-3,TRBV6-1,.,.
CAIRQGAGEQYF,TGTGCCATCAGACAGGGGGCGGGCGAGCAGTACTTC,TRBJ2-7,TRBV10-3,.,TRBD1
CASNLAGHSYEQYF,TGTGCCAGCAACCTAGCGGGACATTCCTACGAGCAGTACTTC,TRBJ2-7,TRBV28,.,TRBD2
CASWTGGNEQYF,TGCGCCAGTTGGACAGGGGGCAACGAGCAGTACTTC,TRBJ2-7,TRBV10-2,.,TRBD1
CASRGGQSYEQYF,TGTGCCAGCAGAGGAGGGCAGTCCTACGAGCAGTACTTC,TRBJ2-7,TRBV7-9,.,.
CASSLRTSGSSQRGEQYF,TGTGCCAGCAGCTTAAGGACTAGCGGGAGTAGTCAGCGTGGCGAGCAGTACTTC,TRBJ2-7,TRBV7-3,.,TRBD2
CASSSPIAGGRADTQYF,TGTGCCAGCAGCTCCCCTATAGCGGGGGGGCGGGCAGATACGCAGTATTTT,TRBJ2-3,TRBV7-9,.,TRBD2
CAGRGGTAHGYTF,TGTGCCGGGAGGGGGGGGACTGCGCATGGCTACACCTTC,TRBJ1-2,TRBV30,.,.
CASSIGTVYEQYF,TGTGCCAGTAGTATTGGGACAGTCTACGAGCAGTACTTC,TRBJ2-7,TRBV19,few,TRBD1
CATKLAGLLDTQYF,TGCGCCACCAAACTAGCGGGATTGTTAGATACGCAGTATTTT,TRBJ2-3,TRBV5-1,.,TRBD2
CASSGGQGNGYTF,TGTGCCAGCAGTGGGGGACAGGGGAATGGCTACACCTTC,TRBJ1-2,TRBV6-1,.,TRBD1